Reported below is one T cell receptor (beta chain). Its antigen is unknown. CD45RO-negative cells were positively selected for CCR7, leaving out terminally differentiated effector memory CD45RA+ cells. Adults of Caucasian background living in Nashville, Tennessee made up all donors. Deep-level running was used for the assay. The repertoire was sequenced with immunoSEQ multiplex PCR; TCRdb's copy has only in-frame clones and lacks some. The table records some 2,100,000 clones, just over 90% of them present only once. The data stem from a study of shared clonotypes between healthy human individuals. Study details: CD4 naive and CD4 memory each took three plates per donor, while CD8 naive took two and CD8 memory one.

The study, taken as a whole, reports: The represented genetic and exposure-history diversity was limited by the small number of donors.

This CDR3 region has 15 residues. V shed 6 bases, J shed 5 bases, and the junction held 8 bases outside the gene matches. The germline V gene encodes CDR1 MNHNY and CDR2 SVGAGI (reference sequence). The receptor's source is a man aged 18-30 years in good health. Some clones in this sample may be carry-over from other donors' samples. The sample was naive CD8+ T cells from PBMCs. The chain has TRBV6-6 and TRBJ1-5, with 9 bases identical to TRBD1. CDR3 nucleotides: TGTGCCAGCAGACAGGACAGGGGACGGTATCAGCCCCAGCATTTT. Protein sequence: CASRQDRGRYQPQHF.